This T cell receptor beta chain was observed in a study of cytomegalovirus exposure and HLA in healthy donors. Across the whole study: Ancestry clustering placed 70% to 90% of several hundred genotyped donors in the Caucasian-associated cluster. Study outcomes and limitations: Across all donors, roughly uniform sequencing depth was an assumption of the presence/absence analyses. Most CMV-associated TCR beta chains appeared HLA-restricted in a later analysis.

CDR1 MNHEY and CDR2 SVGAGI come from the germline V gene. V was shortened by 7 bases and J by 5 bases, with 15 bases between the two germline ends. CDR3 size: 15 residues. There were likely unrecorded immune exposures, though donors were nominally healthy when sampled. Use of 60 Vbeta and 13 Jbeta primers characterized the PCR. This table comes from immunoSEQ multiplex PCR, and its TCRdb copy is limited to in-frame clones, with some not included. The sample includes approximately 120,000 clones, 75% to 85% of them seen just once. This clone has just a few counts. No antigen is known for it. Input material: PBMCs. This TCR came from a man aged 50-59 years in good health and CMV-seronegative. The chain couples TRBV6-5 to TRBJ1-6; tentatively, D is TRBD1 (6 bases). CDR3 region: CASIRGGTNNSPLHF. CDR3 DNA sequence: TGTGCCAGCATTAGGGGGGGAACTAATAATTCACCCCTCCACTTT.